The 28 T cell receptor beta chains in this list originate from one sample, sequenced in a study of T cells in Graves' hyperthyroidism and ophthalmopathy. RNA transcripts provided the source from which TCR beta CDR3 regions were amplified. Using the HTBI primer set, a first-round RT-PCR was run on the TCR CDR3. TCRdb ran MiXCR on the multiplex PCR reads and lists one entry per CDR3 protein. The sample lists about 500,000 distinct CDR3 sequences, around 17% occurring once. Sequencing input: blood. The receptors shown here come from a woman younger than 35 with Graves' hyperthyroidism.

This sequence joins TRBV6-5 and TRBJ1-4, with TRBD1 as a possible D gene (6 bases). CDR1 is MNHEY and CDR2 is SVGAGI in the germline V gene. CDR3 length: 15 residues. Trimming took off 1 base at V and 12 bases at J, with 18 bases between the two ends. This CDR3 reads CASSYFGGARSQLFF. CDR3 nucleotide sequence: TGTGCCAGCAGTTACTTTGGGGGGGCGAGGAGCCAACTGTTTTTT.

There are a few counts of this clonotype. The rearrangement uses TRBV29-1 and TRBJ1-6; 9 bases map to TRBD1. This CDR3 comprises 13 residues. CDR1 is SQVTM, CDR2 ANQGSEA, per germline. Trimming took 7 bases from V and 10 from J; bases not matched to a gene: 8. CDR3 region: CSARDRVDSPLHF. CDR3 coding DNA: TGCAGCGCTCGGGACAGGGTAGACTCACCCCTCCACTTT.

This clonotype appeared many times. This chain joins TRBV5-1 and TRBJ1-2, with TRBD1 as a possible D gene (5 bases). This CDR3 comprises 14 residues. V was shortened by 0 bases and J by 1 base, with 7 bases between the two germline ends. The germline CDR1 and CDR2 sequences are SGHRS and YFSETQ. DNA of the CDR3: TGCGCCAGCAGCTTGGGACAGCTTAACTATGGCTACACCTTC. Its protein is CASSLGQLNYGYTF. Looking up the rest from reference TRBV5-1 and TRBJ1-2 gives the full variable domain: KAGVTQTPRYLIKTRGQQVTLSCSPISGHRSVSWYQQTPGQGLQFLFEYFSETQRNKGNFPGRFSGRQFSNSRSEMNVSTLELGDSALYLCASSLGQLNYGYTFGSGTRLTVV.

This clonotype was detected many times. The CDR3 spells CASRVGNGYTF. CDR3 nucleotide sequence: TGTGCCAGCAGGGTGGGAAATGGCTACACCTTC. The chain combines TRBV12-3 or TRBV12-4 with TRBJ1-2, with no clear D. The CDR3 totals 11 residues. Trimming removed 6 bases from V and 6 bases from J, with 8 bases in between.

This clonotype was seen only a few times. The chain has TRBV24-1 and TRBJ2-3; D remains unclear. CDR1 and CDR2 (germline): KGHDR, SFDVKD. V was clipped by 0 bases and J by 0 bases, with 6 bases between them. This CDR3 is built from 15 residues. The CDR3 loop reads CATSDLRTSTDTQYF. The DNA for the CDR3 is TGTGCCACCAGTGATTTGCGTACTAGCACAGATACGCAGTATTTT.

This clonotype was counted at least ten times. The CDR3 here is CASKRQGMGDEKLFF. In DNA, the CDR3 is TGTGCCAGCAAGAGGCAGGGTATGGGGGATGAAAAACTGTTTTTT. The chain has TRBV11-2 and TRBJ1-4, with a weak D call TRBD1 (5 bases). V was trimmed by 7 bases and J by 6 bases, leaving 18 bases between them. Germline V gives CDR1 SGHAT, CDR2 FQNNGV. This CDR3 contains 15 residues.

The J gene is TRBJ2-3, the V gene TRBV7-3; unclear D gene. The CDR3 is 18 residues long. Germline CDR1 reads SGHTA; CDR2 reads FQGTGA. The V and J ends lost 5 bases and 6 bases respectively, with 27 bases between them. The CDR3, as DNA: TGTGCCAGCAGCCCTCCCCGAGCCTTACCCCTGGGGTTGGATACGCAGTATTTT. Its translation: CASSPPRALPLGLDTQYF.

This clonotype was picked up a small number of times. The rearrangement joins TRBV6-1 to TRBJ2-3; tentative D call: TRBD2 (6 bases). CDR1 MNHNS and CDR2 SASEGT come from the germline V gene. The CDR3 consists of 16 residues. Trimming stripped 2 bases from V and 4 bases from J, with 16 bases between. The CDR3 nucleotides read TGTGCCAGCAGTGAACGGCTCTGGGGGGACGCAGATACGCAGTATTTT. Translating it yields CASSERLWGDADTQYF.

This clonotype was seen repeatedly, ten times or more. The chain employs TRBV7-2 and TRBJ2-5, with a tentative D call TRBD1 (6 bases). In germline, CDR1 is SGHTA, CDR2 FQGNSA. V lost 0 bases and J lost 5, with 10 bases in between. This CDR3 region has 14 residues. The CDR3 sequence: CASSLALGAETQYF. CDR3 DNA: TGTGCCAGCAGCTTAGCGCTGGGGGCGGAGACCCAGTACTTC.

The chain uses TRBV28 and TRBJ2-2, with TRBD2 matching over 8 bases. The germline CDR1 and CDR2 sequences are MDHEN and SYDVKM. J gave up 7 bases and V 3 bases, and 7 bases lay outside the gene matches. This CDR3 has 15 amino acids. This CDR3 reads CASSFRLAGHGELFF. The DNA for the CDR3 is TGTGCCAGCAGTTTTAGGCTAGCGGGTCACGGGGAGCTGTTTTTT. Together with reference TRBV28 and TRBJ2-2, the CDR3 gives the full variable domain: DVKVTQSSRYLVKRTGEKVFLECVQDMDHENMFWYRQDPGLGLRLIYFSYDVKMKEKGDIPEGYSVSREKKERFSLILESASTNQTSMYLCASSFRLAGHGELFFGEGSRLTVL.

This clonotype was seen many times. V usage is TRBV12-3 or TRBV12-4 and J usage is TRBJ1-6; 7 bases fit TRBD1. This CDR3 has 16 residues. V was clipped by 5 bases and J by 0 bases; unmatched bases: 4. Here the CDR3 DNA reads TGTGCCAGCAGTGCCAGGGGGAGCTCCTATAATTCACCCCTCCACTTT. This encodes CASSARGSSYNSPLHF.

This clonotype was seen a handful of times. The DNA for the CDR3 is TGTGCCAGTAGATCCGGGACAGGGAGAAGAAACACCATATATTTT. Encoded protein: CASRSGTGRRNTIYF. This chain links TRBV19 with TRBJ1-3; 9 bases fit TRBD1. Germline lookup yields CDR1 LNHDA and CDR2 SQIVND (reference sequence). The CDR3 spans 15 residues. J gave up 5 bases and V 6 bases, and 8 bases lay outside the gene matches.

The chain employs TRBV28 and TRBJ2-1; D is possibly TRBD1 (5 bases). Germline CDR1 and CDR2: MDHEN and SYDVKM. The V and J ends lost 6 bases and 7 bases respectively, with 19 bases between them. There are 15 residues in the CDR3. CDR3 protein: CASSPPGRDENEQFF. CDR3 DNA: TGTGCCAGCAGCCCTCCGGGCAGGGATGAAAATGAGCAGTTCTTC.

This clonotype was detected many times. The chain employs TRBV20-1 and TRBJ2-1; 7 bases are a match to TRBD1. Trimming at V came to 2 bases and at J to 7 bases, leaving 11 bases not matched to a gene. CDR3 size: 15 residues. Germline lookup yields CDR1 DFQATT and CDR2 SNEGSKA (reference sequence). CDR3 DNA sequence: TGCAGTGCTAGACCGCCGGGACAGCCAAGGAATGAGCAGTTCTTC. Encoded protein: CSARPPGQPRNEQFF.

The chain carries TRBV4-2 and TRBJ1-2; 7 nucleotides match TRBD1. The CDR3 runs 16 residues. The V segment lost 5 bases and the J segment 0 bases; nucleotides outside the gene matches: 9. CDR1 and CDR2 (germline): LGHNA, YNFKEQ. The CDR3 DNA reads as TGTGCCAGCAGCGGCACCTGGGACAGCCCTAACTATGGCTACACCTTC. It is translated as CASSGTWDSPNYGYTF.

This sequence joins TRBV4-3 and TRBJ1-5; 10 positions match TRBD1. V dropped 4 bases and J dropped 1; count of bases not matched to a gene: 7. The length of the CDR3 is 17 residues. The V gene's germline CDR1 is LGHNA and CDR2 YSLEER. CDR3 residues: CASSRDRGLGSNQPQHF. Written as DNA, the CDR3 is TGCGCCAGCAGCCGGGACAGGGGTTTAGGGAGCAATCAGCCCCAGCATTTT.

At least ten counts were recorded for this clonotype. V usage is TRBV5-1 and J usage is TRBJ2-1, with TRBD2 identical over 8 bases. The J segment lost 3 bases and the V segment lost 10 bases, leaving 9 bases of the junction unmatched. This CDR3 spans 14 amino acids. Germline lookup yields CDR1 SGHRS and CDR2 YFSETQ. CDR3 sequence (DNA): TGCGCCTCGGGGGGGCCGGGTATCTACAATGAGCAGTTCTTC. Protein sequence: CASGGPGIYNEQFF.

The rearrangement links TRBV10-1 to TRBJ2-7; TRBD1 matches at 7 bases. This CDR3 is built from 14 residues. Trimming took 6 bases from V and 3 from J; bases not matched to a gene: 8. Germline assignment: CDR1 WNHNN and CDR2 SYGVQD (reference sequence). CDR3 sequence: CASSETGAYYEQYF. CDR3 sequence (DNA): TGCGCCAGCAGCGAAACAGGGGCCTACTACGAGCAGTACTTC.

The chain carries TRBV13 and TRBJ2-4; 7 bases agree with TRBD1. Germline CDR1 reads PRHDT; CDR2 reads FYEKMQ (reference sequence). The V gene end was trimmed by 2 bases and the J gene end by 0 bases; junction bases not matched to a gene: 4. The CDR3 totals 16 residues. The CDR3 here is CASSLRGQLAKNIQYF. In DNA form, the CDR3 reads TGTGCCAGCAGCTTACGGGGACAGCTAGCCAAAAACATTCAGTACTTC.

This clonotype has at least ten counts. V gene TRBV12-3 or TRBV12-4 combines with J gene TRBJ1-1; a possible D gene is TRBD1 (5 bases). With 2 bases removed from V and 7 bases from J, the gap between germline ends came to 5 bases. The CDR3 has 11 amino acids. The DNA for the CDR3 is TGTGCCAGCAGTTTAAGGGGTGAAGCTTTCTTT. Its translation is CASSLRGEAFF.

This clonotype was found a few times. In DNA, the CDR3 is TGTGCCAGCAGCGCTAGCGGGGGAGTTGCCTACAATGAGCAGTTCTTC. This encodes CASSASGGVAYNEQFF. The chain uses TRBV7-8 and TRBJ2-1; 10 bases align to TRBD2. The trim removed 5 bases at V and 2 bases at J, leaving 6 bases unmatched. The CDR3 totals 16 residues. Germline V gene sequence: CDR1 SGHVS, CDR2 FQNEAQ.

This clonotype came up a few times. V usage is TRBV9 and J usage is TRBJ2-1; 9 positions match TRBD2. This CDR3 region has 17 residues. J lost 7 bases, V lost 0 bases, and 11 bases had no gene match. Germline V lookup: CDR1 SGDLS, CDR2 YYNGEE. The CDR3 spells CASSVEPAGGGGNEQFF. CDR3 nucleotides: TGTGCCAGCAGCGTAGAGCCAGCGGGGGGAGGAGGGAATGAGCAGTTCTTC.

V usage is TRBV28 and J usage is TRBJ2-3; D ambiguous. Trimming removed 8 bases from V and 6 bases from J, with 9 bases in between. CDR1 and CDR2 from the germline V gene are MDHEN and SYDVKM. This CDR3 has 11 amino acids. CDR3 in DNA: TGTGCCAGCGCCCGGCGGGATACGCAGTATTTT. This sequence encodes CASARRDTQYF. Filled out from reference TRBV28 and TRBJ2-3, the complete variable domain reads DVKVTQSSRYLVKRTGEKVFLECVQDMDHENMFWYRQDPGLGLRLIYFSYDVKMKEKGDIPEGYSVSREKKERFSLILESASTNQTSMYLCASARRDTQYFGPGTRLTVL.

This chain connects TRBV27 to TRBJ2-5; 10 nucleotides line up with TRBD2. With V trimmed by 4 bases and J by 0 bases, 5 bases remained unmatched. Germline V lookup: CDR1 MNHEY, CDR2 SMNVEV (reference sequence). This CDR3 has 16 amino acids. The CDR3, as DNA: TGTGCCAGCAGTTCGTCGACTAGCGGGTACCAAGAGACCCAGTACTTC. It is translated as CASSSSTSGYQETQYF.

The CDR3 sequence: CASRRTKGHEQFF. The CDR3 bases are TGTGCCAGCAGACGAACTAAGGGACACGAGCAGTTCTTC. V gene TRBV6-2 or TRBV6-3 combines with J gene TRBJ2-1, with D possibly matching TRBD1 (6 bases). From germline, CDR1 is MNHEY and CDR2 SVGEGT. The CDR3 spans 13 residues. V was trimmed by 6 bases and J by 10 bases, leaving 16 bases between them.

As for this clonotype: A much larger clone lies a single base off, so this may be a read error. The J gene is TRBJ2-7, the V gene TRBV20-1; D call uncertain. The DNA end is more similar to TRBJ2-1, so the J call may be wrong. CDR1 is DFQATT and CDR2 is SNEGSKA in the germline V gene (reference sequence). The CDR3 is 13 residues long. CDR3 sequence: CSAKKAQAYEQFF. The CDR3 region has the DNA TGCAGTGCCAAAAAGGCCCAGGCCTACGAGCAGTTCTTC.

Ten or more counts support this clonotype. The chain couples TRBV20-1 to TRBJ2-5; 8 positions agree with TRBD1. Losses at the gene ends were 2 bases for V and 5 bases for J; bases not matched to a gene: 4. The CDR3 loop spans 13 amino acids. Looked up from germline, CDR1 is DFQATT and CDR2 is SNEGSKA (reference sequence). Here the CDR3 reads CSARPGGRETQYF. The CDR3 region has the DNA TGCAGTGCTAGACCAGGGGGCAGGGAGACCCAGTACTTC.

The chain joins TRBV7-8 to TRBJ2-7; maybe TRBD1 (6 bases). This CDR3 contains 16 residues. CDR1 and CDR2 (germline): SGHVS, FQNEAQ. V was shortened by 5 bases and J by 0 bases, with 17 bases between the two germline ends. The CDR3 here is CASSRGIRAGSYEQYF. The CDR3 DNA follows: TGTGCCAGCAGCAGGGGGATTCGCGCGGGCTCCTACGAGCAGTACTTC.